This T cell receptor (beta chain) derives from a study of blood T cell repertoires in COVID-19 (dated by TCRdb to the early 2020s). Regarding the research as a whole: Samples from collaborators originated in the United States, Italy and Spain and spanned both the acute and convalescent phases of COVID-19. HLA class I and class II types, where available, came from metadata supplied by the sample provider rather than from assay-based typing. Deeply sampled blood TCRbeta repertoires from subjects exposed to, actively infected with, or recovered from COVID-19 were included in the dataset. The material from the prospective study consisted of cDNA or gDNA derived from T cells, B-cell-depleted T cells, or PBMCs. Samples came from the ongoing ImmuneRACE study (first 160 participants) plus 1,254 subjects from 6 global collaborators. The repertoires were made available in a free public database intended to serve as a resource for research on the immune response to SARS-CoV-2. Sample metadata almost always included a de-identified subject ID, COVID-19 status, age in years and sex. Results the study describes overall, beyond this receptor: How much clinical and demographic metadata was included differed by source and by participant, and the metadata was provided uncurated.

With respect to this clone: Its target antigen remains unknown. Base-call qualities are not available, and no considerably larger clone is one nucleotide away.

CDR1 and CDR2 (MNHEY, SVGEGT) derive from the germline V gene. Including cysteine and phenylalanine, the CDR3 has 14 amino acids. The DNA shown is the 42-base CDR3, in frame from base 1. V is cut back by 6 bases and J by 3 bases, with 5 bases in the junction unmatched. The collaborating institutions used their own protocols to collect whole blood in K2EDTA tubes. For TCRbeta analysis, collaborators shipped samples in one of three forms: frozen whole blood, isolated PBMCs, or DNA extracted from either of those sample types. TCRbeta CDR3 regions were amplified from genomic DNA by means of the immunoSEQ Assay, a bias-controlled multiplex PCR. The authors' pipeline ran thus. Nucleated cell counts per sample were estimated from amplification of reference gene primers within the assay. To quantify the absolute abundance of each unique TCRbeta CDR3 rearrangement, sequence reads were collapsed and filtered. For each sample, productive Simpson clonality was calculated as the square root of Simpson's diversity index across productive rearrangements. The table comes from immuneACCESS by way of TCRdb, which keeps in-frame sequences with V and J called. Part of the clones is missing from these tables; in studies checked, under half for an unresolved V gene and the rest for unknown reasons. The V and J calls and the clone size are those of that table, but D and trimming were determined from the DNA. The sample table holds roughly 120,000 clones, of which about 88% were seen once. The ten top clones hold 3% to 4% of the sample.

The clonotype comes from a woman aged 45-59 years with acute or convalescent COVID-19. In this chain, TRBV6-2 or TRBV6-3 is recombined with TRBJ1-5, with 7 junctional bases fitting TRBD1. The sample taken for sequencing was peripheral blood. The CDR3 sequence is CASSKGQNNQPQHF. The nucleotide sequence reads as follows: TGTGCCAGCAGCAAGGGACAGAACAATCAGCCCCAGCATTTT.